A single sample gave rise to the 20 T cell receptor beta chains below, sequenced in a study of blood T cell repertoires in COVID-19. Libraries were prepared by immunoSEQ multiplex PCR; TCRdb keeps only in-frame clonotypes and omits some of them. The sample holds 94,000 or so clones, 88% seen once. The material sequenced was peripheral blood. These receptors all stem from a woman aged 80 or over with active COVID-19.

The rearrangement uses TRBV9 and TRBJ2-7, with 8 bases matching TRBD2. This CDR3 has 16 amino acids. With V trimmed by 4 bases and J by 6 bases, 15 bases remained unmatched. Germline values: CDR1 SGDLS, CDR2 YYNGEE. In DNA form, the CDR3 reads TGTGCCAGCAGCCCCCCGGGGGGGAGGGCCGCTATCGAGCAGTACTTC. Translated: CASSPPGGRAAIEQYF.

CDR3 DNA: TGTGCCAGCAGCCTAGACAGCTCTGGGGCCAACGTCCTGACTTTC. Protein: CASSLDSSGANVLTF. This chain uses TRBV28 with TRBJ2-6, with D possibly TRBD1 on 5 matching bases. V was trimmed by 6 bases and J by 0 bases, leaving 9 bases between them. Germline CDR1 is MDHEN and CDR2 is SYDVKM. The CDR3 sequence is 15 residues long.

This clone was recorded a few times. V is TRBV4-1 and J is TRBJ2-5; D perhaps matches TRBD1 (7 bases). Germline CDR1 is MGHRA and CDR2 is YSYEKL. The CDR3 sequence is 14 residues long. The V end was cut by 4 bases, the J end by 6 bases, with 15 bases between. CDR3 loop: CASSLNRGGKTQYF. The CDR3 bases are TGCGCCAGCAGCCTCAACAGGGGAGGAAAGACCCAGTACTTC.

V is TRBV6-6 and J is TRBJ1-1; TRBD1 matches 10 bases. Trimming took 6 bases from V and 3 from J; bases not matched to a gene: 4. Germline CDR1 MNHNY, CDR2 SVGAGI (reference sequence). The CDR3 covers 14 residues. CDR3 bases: TGTGCCAGCAGGACAGGGGGCTTAGACACTGAAGCTTTCTTT. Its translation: CASRTGGLDTEAFF.

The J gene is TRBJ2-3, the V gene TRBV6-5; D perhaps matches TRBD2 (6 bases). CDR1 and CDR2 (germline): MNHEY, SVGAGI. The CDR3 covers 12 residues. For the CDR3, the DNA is TGTGCGGGTCGCGGGGATGAAGATACGCAGTATTTT. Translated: CAGRGDEDTQYF.

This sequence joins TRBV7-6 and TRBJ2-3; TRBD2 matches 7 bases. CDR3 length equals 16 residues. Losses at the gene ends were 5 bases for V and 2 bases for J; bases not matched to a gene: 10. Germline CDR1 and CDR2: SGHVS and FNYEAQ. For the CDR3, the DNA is TGTGCCAGCAGCGCCGGCGGTCTAGCGGTCACAGATACGCAGTATTTT. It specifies CASSAGGLAVTDTQYF.

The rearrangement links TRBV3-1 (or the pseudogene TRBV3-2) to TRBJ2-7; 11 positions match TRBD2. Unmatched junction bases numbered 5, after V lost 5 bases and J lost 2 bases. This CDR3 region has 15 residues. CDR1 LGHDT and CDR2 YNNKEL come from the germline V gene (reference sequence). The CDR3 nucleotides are TGTGCCAGCAGCTCTACTAGCGGGAGTGCCTACGAGCAGTACTTC. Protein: CASSSTSGSAYEQYF.

CDR3 amino acids: CASRTTTAVFYEQYF. The DNA of the CDR3 is TGTGCCAGCAGAACAACTACAGCGGTTTTCTACGAGCAGTACTTC. The gene calls are TRBV6-6 and TRBJ2-7, with D possibly matching TRBD2 (5 bases). CDR3 length: 15 amino acids. The V gene lost 6 bases and the J gene lost 3 bases, with 18 bases spanning the gap. Germline V gene data show CDR1 as MNHNY and CDR2 as SVGAGI (reference sequence).

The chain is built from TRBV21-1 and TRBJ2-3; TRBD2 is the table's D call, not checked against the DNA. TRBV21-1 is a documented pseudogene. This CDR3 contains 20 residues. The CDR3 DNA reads TGTGCCAGCAGCAAGCCCCCAACTAGCGGGCGGGGGTATCCCACAGATACGCAGTATTTT. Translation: CASSKPPTSGRGYPTDTQYF.

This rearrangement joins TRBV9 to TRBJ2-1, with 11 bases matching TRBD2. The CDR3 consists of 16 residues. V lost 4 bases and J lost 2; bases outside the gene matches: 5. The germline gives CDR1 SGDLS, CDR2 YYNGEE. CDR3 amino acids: CASSSRTSGPYNEQFF. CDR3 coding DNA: TGTGCCAGCAGCTCCAGGACTAGCGGGCCCTACAATGAGCAGTTCTTC. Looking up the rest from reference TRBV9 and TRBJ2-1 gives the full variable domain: DSGVTQTPKHLITATGQRVTLRCSPRSGDLSVYWYQQSLDQGLQFLIQYYNGEERAKGNILERFSAQQFPDLHSELNLSSLELGDSALYFCASSSRTSGPYNEQFFGPGTRLTVL.

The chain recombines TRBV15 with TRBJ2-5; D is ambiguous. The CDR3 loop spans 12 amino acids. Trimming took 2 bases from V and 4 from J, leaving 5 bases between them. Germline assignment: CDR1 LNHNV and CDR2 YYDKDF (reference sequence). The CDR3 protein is CATSRSRETQYF. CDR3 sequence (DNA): TGTGCCACCAGCAGATCTCGAGAGACCCAGTACTTC.

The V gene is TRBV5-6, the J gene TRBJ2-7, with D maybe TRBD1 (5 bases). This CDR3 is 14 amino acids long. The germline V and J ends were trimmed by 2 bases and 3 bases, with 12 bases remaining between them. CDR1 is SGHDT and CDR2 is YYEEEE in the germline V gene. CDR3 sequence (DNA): TGTGCCAGCAGCTTAGCAGGGAAAGGCTACGAGCAGTACTTC. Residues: CASSLAGKGYEQYF.

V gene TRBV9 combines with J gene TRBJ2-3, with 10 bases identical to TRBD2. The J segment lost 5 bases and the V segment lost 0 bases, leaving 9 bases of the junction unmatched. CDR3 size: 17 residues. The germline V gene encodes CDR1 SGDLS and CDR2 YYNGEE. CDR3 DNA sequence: TGTGCCAGCAGCGTAGAAGTTAGCGGGAGGTGGGGAGATACGCAGTATTTT. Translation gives CASSVEVSGRWGDTQYF.

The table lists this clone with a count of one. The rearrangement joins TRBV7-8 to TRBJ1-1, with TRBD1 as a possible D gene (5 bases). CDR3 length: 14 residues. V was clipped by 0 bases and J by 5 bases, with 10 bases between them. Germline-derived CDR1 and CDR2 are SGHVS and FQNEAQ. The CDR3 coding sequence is TGTGCCAGCAGCTTAGCTGCGGGGGGTACTGAAGCTTTCTTT. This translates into CASSLAAGGTEAFF.

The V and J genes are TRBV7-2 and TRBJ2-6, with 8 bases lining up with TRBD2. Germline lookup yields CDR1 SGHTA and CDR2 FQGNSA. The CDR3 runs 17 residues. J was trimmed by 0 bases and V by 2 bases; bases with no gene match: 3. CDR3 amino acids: CASSLSGTSSGANVLTF. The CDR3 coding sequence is TGTGCCAGCAGCTTATCCGGGACTAGCTCTGGGGCCAACGTCCTGACTTTC.

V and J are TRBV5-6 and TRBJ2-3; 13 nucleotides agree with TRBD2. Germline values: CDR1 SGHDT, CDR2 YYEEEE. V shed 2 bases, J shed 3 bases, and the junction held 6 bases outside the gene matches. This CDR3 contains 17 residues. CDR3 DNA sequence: TGTGCCAGCAGCTTTGGACTAGCGGGAGCCCTGACAGATACGCAGTATTTT. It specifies CASSFGLAGALTDTQYF.

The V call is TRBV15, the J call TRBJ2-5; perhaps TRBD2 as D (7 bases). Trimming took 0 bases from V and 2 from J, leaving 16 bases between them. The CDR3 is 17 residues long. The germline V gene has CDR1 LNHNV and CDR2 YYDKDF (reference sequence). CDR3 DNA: TGTGCCACCAGCAGAGATCAAGGGGGGGGACGGCAAGAGACCCAGTACTTC. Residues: CATSRDQGGGRQETQYF.

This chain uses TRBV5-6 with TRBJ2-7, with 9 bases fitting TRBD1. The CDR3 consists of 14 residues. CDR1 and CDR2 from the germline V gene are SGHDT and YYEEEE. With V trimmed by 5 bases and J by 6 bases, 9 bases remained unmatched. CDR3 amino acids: CASRGWGQGAEQYF. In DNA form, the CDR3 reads TGTGCCAGCAGGGGTTGGGGACAGGGTGCCGAGCAGTACTTC.

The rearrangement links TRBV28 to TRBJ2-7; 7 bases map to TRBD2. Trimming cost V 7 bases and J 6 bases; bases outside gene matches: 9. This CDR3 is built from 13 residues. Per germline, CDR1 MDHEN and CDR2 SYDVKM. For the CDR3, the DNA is TGTGCCAGCAAGACGGGTGGGGGGGTCGAGCAGTACTTC. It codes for CASKTGGGVEQYF.

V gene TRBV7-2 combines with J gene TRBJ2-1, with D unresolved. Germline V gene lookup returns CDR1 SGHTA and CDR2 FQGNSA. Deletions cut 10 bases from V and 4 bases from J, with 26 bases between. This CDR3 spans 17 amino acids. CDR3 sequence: CATHPRPETSPYNEQFF. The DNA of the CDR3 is TGTGCCACCCACCCCCGGCCGGAGACTTCGCCTTACAATGAGCAGTTCTTC.